This paragraph covers one TCR beta chain sequence. The germline V gene encodes CDR1 SGHTA and CDR2 FQGNSA. This CDR3 comprises 16 residues. Trimming at V came to 2 bases and at J to 1 base, leaving 5 bases not matched to a gene. This PCR relied on a set of 60 Vbeta primers and 13 Jbeta primers. The repertoire was sequenced with immunoSEQ multiplex PCR; TCRdb's copy has only in-frame clones and lacks some. The sample lists 150,000 to 200,000 clones; roughly 72% were seen once. The data originate from a study of cytomegalovirus exposure and HLA in healthy donors. The source material was PBMCs. The V and J genes are TRBV7-2 and TRBJ2-4, with 7 bases fitting TRBD2. The origin of this receptor is a woman aged 25 to 39 in good health and CMV-seropositive. CDR3 region: CASSLWEGLAKNIQYF. CDR3 DNA: TGTGCCAGCAGCTTATGGGAGGGGCTGGCCAAAAACATTCAGTACTTC.